This is a list of T cell receptor beta chains from one sample in a study of blood T cell repertoires in COVID-19. Generated by immunoSEQ multiplex PCR, the TCRdb table keeps only in-frame clones and is missing some. The sample contains under 200,000 clones, more than 75% of which appear only once. Sequencing was done on a sample of PBMCs or T cells enriched from blood (not recorded which). Source of these receptors: a woman in her forties or fifties who had recovered from COVID-19. CDR3s include the opening cysteine and the closing phenylalanine or tryptophan. D genes are given only for firm matches. Part of the rows lack a size; the others show once, few, many or a class for expanded clones.

j_call: TRBJ2-1; d_call: NA; clone_size: NA; v_call: TRBV5-1; cdr3_nt: TGCGCCAGCAGGTTGGGCCTACAGAGCTCCTACAATGAGCAGTTCTTC; cdr3_aa: CASRLGLQSSYNEQFF
j_call: TRBJ1-2; d_call: NA; clone_size: NA; v_call: TRBV7-9; cdr3_nt: TGTGCCAGCAGCTTAACAGGGATAGACTATGGCTACACCTTC; cdr3_aa: CASSLTGIDYGYTF
j_call: TRBJ1-5; d_call: TRBD1; clone_size: NA; v_call: TRBV5-4; cdr3_nt: TGTGCCAGCAGCTCTGGGACAGATAGCAATCAGCCCCAGCATTTT; cdr3_aa: CASSSGTDSNQPQHF
j_call: TRBJ1-1; d_call: TRBD1; clone_size: NA; v_call: TRBV9; cdr3_nt: TGTGCCAGCAGCGCCCGACAGGGTTCTGAAGCTTTCTTT; cdr3_aa: CASSARQGSEAFF
j_call: TRBJ2-2; d_call: TRBD1; clone_size: NA; v_call: TRBV15; cdr3_nt: TGTGCCACCAGCAGAGATCGGGACAGCACCGGGGAGCTGTTTTTT; cdr3_aa: CATSRDRDSTGELFF
j_call: TRBJ1-1; d_call: NA; clone_size: NA; v_call: TRBV27; cdr3_nt: TGTGCCAGCAGATTCAGAAACATGAACACTGAAGCTTTCTTT; cdr3_aa: CASRFRNMNTEAFF
j_call: TRBJ2-2; d_call: TRBD2; clone_size: NA; v_call: TRBV3-1/TRBV3-2; cdr3_nt: TGTGCCAGCAGCCCTCCCCGAGCGGGAGGTACCGGGGAGCTGTTTTTT; cdr3_aa: CASSPPRAGGTGELFF
j_call: TRBJ1-4; d_call: NA; clone_size: NA; v_call: TRBV19; cdr3_nt: TGTGCCAGTAGTATTAAAGAAAAACTGTTTTTT; cdr3_aa: CASSIKEKLFF
j_call: TRBJ1-1; d_call: NA; clone_size: NA; v_call: TRBV28; cdr3_nt: TGTGCCAGCAGTTCTCTTGGCGGGGCTTACACTGAAGCTTTCTTT; cdr3_aa: CASSSLGGAYTEAFF
j_call: TRBJ2-1; d_call: NA; clone_size: few; v_call: TRBV19; cdr3_nt: TGTGCCAGTAGTATGGCCGGGTACAATGAGCAGTTCTTC; cdr3_aa: CASSMAGYNEQFF
j_call: TRBJ1-2; d_call: TRBD1; clone_size: NA; v_call: TRBV27; cdr3_nt: TGTGCCAGCAGGCTAACGGGGACAGCCGCATATGGCTACACCTTC; cdr3_aa: CASRLTGTAAYGYTF
j_call: TRBJ1-5; d_call: NA; clone_size: NA; v_call: TRBV6-1; cdr3_nt: TGTGCCAGCAGTGGGGGGGGCAGAATGGGCAATCAGCCCCAGCATTTT; cdr3_aa: CASSGGGRMGNQPQHF
j_call: TRBJ2-7; d_call: NA; clone_size: NA; v_call: TRBV7-9; cdr3_nt: TGTGCCAGCAGCTCCCGCGGTGACGAGCAGTACTTC; cdr3_aa: CASSSRGDEQYF
j_call: TRBJ2-7; d_call: NA; clone_size: NA; v_call: TRBV30; cdr3_nt: TGTGCCTGGAGTGTTAATAGCGTATACGAGCAGTACTTC; cdr3_aa: CAWSVNSVYEQYF
j_call: TRBJ2-3; d_call: TRBD1; clone_size: NA; v_call: TRBV6-2/TRBV6-3; cdr3_nt: TGTGCCAGCAGTTACGGCGGGACAGGGTCAGGTACGCAGTATTTT; cdr3_aa: CASSYGGTGSGTQYF
j_call: TRBJ2-7; d_call: TRBD1; clone_size: NA; v_call: TRBV12-3/TRBV12-4; cdr3_nt: TGTGCCAGCAGCCGGGACAGGAACTACGAGCAGTACTTC; cdr3_aa: CASSRDRNYEQYF
j_call: TRBJ1-5; d_call: NA; clone_size: once; v_call: TRBV10-3; cdr3_nt: TGTGCCATCAGTGAGTCGAGCAGGGACAATCAGCCCCAGCATTTT; cdr3_aa: CAISESSRDNQPQHF
j_call: TRBJ1-6; d_call: TRBD1; clone_size: NA; v_call: TRBV2; cdr3_nt: TGTGCCAGCAGAACGCCGGGACAGGGGGTCCTTAATTCACCCCTCCACTTT; cdr3_aa: CASRTPGQGVLNSPLHF
j_call: TRBJ2-4; d_call: TRBD2; clone_size: NA; v_call: TRBV2; cdr3_nt: TGTGCCAGCAGTTTGGGACTAGCGGGAGCCAAAAACATTCAGTACTTC; cdr3_aa: CASSLGLAGAKNIQYF
j_call: TRBJ1-5; d_call: NA; clone_size: NA; v_call: TRBV7-9; cdr3_nt: TGTGCCAGCAGCTTAGGCGGGGGGCCCCAGCATTTT; cdr3_aa: CASSLGGGPQHF
j_call: TRBJ1-5; d_call: NA; clone_size: few; v_call: TRBV21-1; cdr3_nt: TGTGCCAGCAGGGGACAGGGCAATCAGCCCCAGCATTTT; cdr3_aa: CASRGQGNQPQHF
j_call: TRBJ1-1; d_call: TRBD1; clone_size: NA; v_call: TRBV5-1; cdr3_nt: TGCGCCAGCAGCTTCCAGGGGGAGTACACTGAAGCTTTCTTT; cdr3_aa: CASSFQGEYTEAFF
j_call: TRBJ2-1; d_call: TRBD2; clone_size: few; v_call: TRBV7-9; cdr3_nt: TGTGCCAGCAGCCCTCGGAGAGCGGGAGGGCAGATTCAGCGGAGTGAGCAGTTCTTC; cdr3_aa: CASSPRRAGGQIQRSEQFF
j_call: TRBJ1-2; d_call: TRBD1; clone_size: few; v_call: TRBV24-1; cdr3_nt: TGTGCCACCAGTGACCCCACGGGACAGAGACCCTTTTCCTTC; cdr3_aa: CATSDPTGQRPFSF
j_call: TRBJ2-3; d_call: TRBD2; clone_size: NA; v_call: TRBV5-1; cdr3_nt: TGCGCCAGCAGCCCCCCCGGCGGCCTAGCGGGGCCTAGCACAGATACGCAGTATTTT; cdr3_aa: CASSPPGGLAGPSTDTQYF
j_call: TRBJ2-3; d_call: NA; clone_size: NA; v_call: TRBV28; cdr3_nt: TGTGCCAGCAGTGGACAGCTCACTAGCACAGATACGCAGTATTTT; cdr3_aa: CASSGQLTSTDTQYF
j_call: TRBJ1-2; d_call: NA; clone_size: NA; v_call: TRBV6-5; cdr3_nt: TGTGCCAGCAGGGTGACGGGACTGAAGGGCTACACCTTC; cdr3_aa: CASRVTGLKGYTF
j_call: TRBJ1-2; d_call: NA; clone_size: NA; v_call: TRBV5-1; cdr3_nt: TGCGCCAGCAGCTTGGCCCCACCAGGGGGCTACACCTTC; cdr3_aa: CASSLAPPGGYTF
j_call: TRBJ2-1; d_call: TRBD2; clone_size: NA; v_call: TRBV4-2; cdr3_nt: TGTGCCAGCAGCCAAGACCGACTAGCGAACTACAATGAGCAGTTCTTC; cdr3_aa: CASSQDRLANYNEQFF
j_call: TRBJ1-2; d_call: NA; clone_size: NA; v_call: TRBV2; cdr3_nt: TGTGCCAGCAGAACAGTAAAGTATGGCTACACCTTC; cdr3_aa: CASRTVKYGYTF
j_call: TRBJ1-4; d_call: NA; clone_size: NA; v_call: TRBV3-1/TRBV3-2; cdr3_nt: TGTGCCAGCAGCCAAGATGGGAGACCCGGGGATGAAAAACTGTTTTTT; cdr3_aa: CASSQDGRPGDEKLFF
j_call: TRBJ2-7; d_call: NA; clone_size: NA; v_call: TRBV27; cdr3_nt: TGTGCCAGCAGTTTTAGCGGAAGCTCCTACGAGCAGTACTTC; cdr3_aa: CASSFSGSSYEQYF
j_call: TRBJ2-7; d_call: NA; clone_size: NA; v_call: TRBV19; cdr3_nt: TGTGCCAGTAGTAAGGGCGGGAATAAACCCTACGAGCAGTACTTC; cdr3_aa: CASSKGGNKPYEQYF
j_call: TRBJ2-7; d_call: TRBD1; clone_size: NA; v_call: TRBV28; cdr3_nt: TGTGCCAGCACCAACCAGGGGGCGGGTCACTACGAGCAGTACTTC; cdr3_aa: CASTNQGAGHYEQYF
j_call: TRBJ2-3; d_call: TRBD1; clone_size: NA; v_call: TRBV15; cdr3_nt: TGTGCCACCAGCAGAGGACAGGGGGCGCCGGATACGCAGTATTTT; cdr3_aa: CATSRGQGAPDTQYF
j_call: TRBJ2-2; d_call: NA; clone_size: NA; v_call: TRBV9; cdr3_nt: TGTGCCAGCAGCGTAGGAGGTAGCGTGAACACCGGGGAGCTGTTTTTT; cdr3_aa: CASSVGGSVNTGELFF
j_call: TRBJ2-2; d_call: TRBD1; clone_size: NA; v_call: TRBV28; cdr3_nt: TGTGCCAGCAGCCCGACAGGGATCAAGACCGGGGAGCTGTTTTTT; cdr3_aa: CASSPTGIKTGELFF
j_call: TRBJ2-7; d_call: NA; clone_size: once; v_call: TRBV13; cdr3_nt: TGTGCCAGCAGCTTAGGGTTTAGCTACGAGCAGTACTTC; cdr3_aa: CASSLGFSYEQYF
j_call: TRBJ1-4; d_call: NA; clone_size: NA; v_call: TRBV5-8; cdr3_nt: TGTGCCAGCGGTCGGGGGGGCAGGCTAAATGAAAAACTGTTTTTT; cdr3_aa: CASGRGGRLNEKLFF
j_call: TRBJ2-5; d_call: TRBD2; clone_size: NA; v_call: TRBV4-1; cdr3_nt: TGCGCCAGCAGCCCGCGTCATGAAGCGGGAGGAGGGGAGACCCAGTACTTC; cdr3_aa: CASSPRHEAGGGETQYF
j_call: TRBJ2-7; d_call: TRBD2; clone_size: NA; v_call: TRBV20-1; cdr3_nt: TGCAGTGCTAGTGTTCGGAGCGGGAGTACCTACGAGCAGTACTTC; cdr3_aa: CSASVRSGSTYEQYF
j_call: TRBJ2-2; d_call: TRBD2; clone_size: NA; v_call: TRBV7-9; cdr3_nt: TGTGCCAGCAGCAATAGCGGGAGGGCCCCCGGGGAGCTGTTTTTT; cdr3_aa: CASSNSGRAPGELFF